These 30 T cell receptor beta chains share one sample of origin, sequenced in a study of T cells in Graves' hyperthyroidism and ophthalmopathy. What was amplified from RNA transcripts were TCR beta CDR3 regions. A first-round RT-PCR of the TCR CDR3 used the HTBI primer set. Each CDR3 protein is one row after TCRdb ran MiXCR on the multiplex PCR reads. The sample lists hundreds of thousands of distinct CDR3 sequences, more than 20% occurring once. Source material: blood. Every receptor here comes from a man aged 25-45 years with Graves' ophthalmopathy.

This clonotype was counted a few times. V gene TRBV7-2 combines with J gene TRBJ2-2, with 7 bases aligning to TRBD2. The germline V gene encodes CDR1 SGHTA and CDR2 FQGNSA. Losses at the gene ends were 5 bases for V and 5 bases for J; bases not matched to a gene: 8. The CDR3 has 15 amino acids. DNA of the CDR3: TGTGCCAGCAGCCAGGGACTATGGGGGACCGGGGAGCTGTTTTTT. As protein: CASSQGLWGTGELFF.

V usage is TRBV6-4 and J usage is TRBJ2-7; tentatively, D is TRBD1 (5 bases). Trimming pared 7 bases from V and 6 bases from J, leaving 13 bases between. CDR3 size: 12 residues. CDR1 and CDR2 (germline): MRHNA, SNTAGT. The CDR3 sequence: CASIPQGTEQYF. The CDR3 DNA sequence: TGTGCCAGCATTCCCCAGGGCACCGAGCAGTACTTC.

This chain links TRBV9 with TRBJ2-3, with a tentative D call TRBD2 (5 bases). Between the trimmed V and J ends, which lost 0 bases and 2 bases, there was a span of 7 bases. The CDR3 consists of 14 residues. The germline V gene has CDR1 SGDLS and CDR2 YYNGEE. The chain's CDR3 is CASSVADYTDTQYF. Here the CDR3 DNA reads TGTGCCAGCAGCGTAGCCGACTACACAGATACGCAGTATTTT.

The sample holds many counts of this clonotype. Here the CDR3 DNA reads TGTGCCAGCAGGTTGGCGCAGACCTACGAGCAGTACTTC. Protein sequence: CASRLAQTYEQYF. The chain combines TRBV2 with TRBJ2-7; the D is unclear. Trimming cost V 6 bases and J 2 bases, with 11 bases left between them. Germline lookup yields CDR1 SNHLY and CDR2 FYNNEI. CDR3 length equals 13 residues.

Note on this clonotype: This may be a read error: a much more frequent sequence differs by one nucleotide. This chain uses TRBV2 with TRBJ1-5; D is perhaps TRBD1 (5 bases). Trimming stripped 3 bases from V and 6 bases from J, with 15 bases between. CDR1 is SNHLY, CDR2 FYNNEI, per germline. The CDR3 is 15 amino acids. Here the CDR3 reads CASSEQRGGLQPQHF. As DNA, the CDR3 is TGTGCCAGCAGTGAGCAACGGGGCGGCCTTCAGCCCCAGCATTTT.

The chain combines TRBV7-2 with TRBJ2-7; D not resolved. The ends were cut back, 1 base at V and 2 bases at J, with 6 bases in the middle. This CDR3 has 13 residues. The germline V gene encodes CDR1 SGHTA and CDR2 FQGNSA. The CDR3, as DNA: TGTGCCAGCAGCTTAGAGACGCCCTACGAGCAGTACTTC. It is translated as CASSLETPYEQYF.

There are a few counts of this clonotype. CDR3 sequence: CSALHTTRLSGSYNEQFF. CDR3 bases: TGCAGTGCTCTTCATACGACCCGCCTATCGGGCTCCTACAATGAGCAGTTCTTC. The V call is TRBV20-1, the J call TRBJ2-1; no reliable D call. This CDR3 has 18 amino acids. V lost 5 bases and J 0 bases, leaving 23 bases between the germline ends. Germline V gene data show CDR1 as DFQATT and CDR2 as SNEGSKA (reference sequence).

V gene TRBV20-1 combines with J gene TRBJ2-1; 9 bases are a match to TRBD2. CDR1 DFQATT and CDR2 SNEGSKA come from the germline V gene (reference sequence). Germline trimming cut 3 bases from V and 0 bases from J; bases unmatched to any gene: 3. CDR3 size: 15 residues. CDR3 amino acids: CSARREGRSYNEQFF. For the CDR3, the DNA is TGCAGTGCTAGGCGGGAGGGCCGCTCCTACAATGAGCAGTTCTTC.

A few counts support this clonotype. The DNA of the CDR3 is TGTGCCAGCAGTGATGTGCCATCTGGGCAGTACTTC. Protein sequence: CASSDVPSGQYF. The V and J genes are TRBV2 and TRBJ2-7; D gene unclear. The germline V gene has CDR1 SNHLY and CDR2 FYNNEI. The CDR3 is 12 amino acids. The V end lost 3 bases, the J end lost 9 bases, and 12 bases lay between the germline ends.

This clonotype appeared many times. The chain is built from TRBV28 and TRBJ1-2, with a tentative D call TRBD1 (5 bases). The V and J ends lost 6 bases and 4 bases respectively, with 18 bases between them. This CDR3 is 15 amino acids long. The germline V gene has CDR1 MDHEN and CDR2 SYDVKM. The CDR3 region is CASSRTRAGGYGYTF. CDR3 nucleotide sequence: TGTGCCAGCAGCCGGACACGTGCTGGGGGCTATGGCTACACCTTC.

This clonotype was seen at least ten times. The CDR3 loop is CASSLSAVSNEQFF. The CDR3 bases are TGTGCCAGCAGCTTAAGCGCGGTGAGCAATGAGCAGTTCTTC. This chain joins TRBV7-3 and TRBJ2-1; D is uncertain. Deletions cut 1 base from V and 6 bases from J, with 10 bases between. The CDR3 runs to 14 residues. Germline CDR1 and CDR2: SGHTA and FQGTGA.

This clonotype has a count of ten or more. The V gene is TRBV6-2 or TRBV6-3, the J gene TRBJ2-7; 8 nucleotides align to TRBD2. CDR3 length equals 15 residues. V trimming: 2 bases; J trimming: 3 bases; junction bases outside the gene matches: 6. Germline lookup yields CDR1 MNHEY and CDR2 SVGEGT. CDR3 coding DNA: TGTGCCAGCAGTTACAGGAATAGCGGGGACTACGAGCAGTACTTC. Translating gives CASSYRNSGDYEQYF.

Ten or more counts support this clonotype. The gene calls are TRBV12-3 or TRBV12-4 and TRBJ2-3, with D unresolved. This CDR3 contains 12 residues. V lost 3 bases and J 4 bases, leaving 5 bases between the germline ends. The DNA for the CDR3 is TGTGCCAGCAGTTTTGCTCCAGATACGCAGTATTTT. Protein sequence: CASSFAPDTQYF.

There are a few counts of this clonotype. CDR3 residues: CASRKQGANTGELFF. CDR3 DNA: TGTGCCAGCAGGAAACAGGGGGCGAACACCGGGGAGCTGTTTTTT. The rearrangement joins TRBV6-5 to TRBJ2-2; 8 nucleotides agree with TRBD1. Germline V gene sequence: CDR1 MNHEY, CDR2 SVGAGI. The CDR3 contains 15 residues. The trim removed 6 bases at V and 0 bases at J, leaving 3 bases unmatched.

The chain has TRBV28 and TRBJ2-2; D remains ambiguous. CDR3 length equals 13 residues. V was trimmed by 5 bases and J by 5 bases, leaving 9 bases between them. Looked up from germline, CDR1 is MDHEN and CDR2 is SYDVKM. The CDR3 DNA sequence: TGTGCCAGCAGTAAAATAGAAACCGGGGAGCTGTTTTTT. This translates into CASSKIETGELFF.

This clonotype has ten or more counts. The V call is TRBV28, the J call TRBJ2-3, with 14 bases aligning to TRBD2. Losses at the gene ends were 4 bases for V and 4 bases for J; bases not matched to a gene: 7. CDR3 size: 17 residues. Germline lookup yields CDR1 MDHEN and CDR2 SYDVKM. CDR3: CASSSRRLAGGSDTQYF. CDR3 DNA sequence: TGTGCCAGCAGTTCCCGCCGACTAGCGGGAGGGTCAGATACGCAGTATTTT. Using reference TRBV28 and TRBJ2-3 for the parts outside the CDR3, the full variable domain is DVKVTQSSRYLVKRTGEKVFLECVQDMDHENMFWYRQDPGLGLRLIYFSYDVKMKEKGDIPEGYSVSREKKERFSLILESASTNQTSMYLCASSSRRLAGGSDTQYFGPGTRLTVL.

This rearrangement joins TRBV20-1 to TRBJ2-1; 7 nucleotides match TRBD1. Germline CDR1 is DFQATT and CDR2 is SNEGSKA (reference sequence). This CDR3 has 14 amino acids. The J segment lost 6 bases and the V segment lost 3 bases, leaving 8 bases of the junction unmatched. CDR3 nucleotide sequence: TGCAGTGCTAGGAGGGGACAGTCTCTCAATGAGCAGTTCTTC. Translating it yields CSARRGQSLNEQFF.

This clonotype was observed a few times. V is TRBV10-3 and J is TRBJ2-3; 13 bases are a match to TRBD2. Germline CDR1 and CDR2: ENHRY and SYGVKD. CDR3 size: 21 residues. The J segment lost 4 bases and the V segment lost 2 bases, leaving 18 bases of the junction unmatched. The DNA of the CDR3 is TGTGCCATCAGTGAGCCACTTAGACTAGCGGGAGGAGGGCGAACCCCAGATACGCAGTATTTT. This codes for CAISEPLRLAGGGRTPDTQYF.

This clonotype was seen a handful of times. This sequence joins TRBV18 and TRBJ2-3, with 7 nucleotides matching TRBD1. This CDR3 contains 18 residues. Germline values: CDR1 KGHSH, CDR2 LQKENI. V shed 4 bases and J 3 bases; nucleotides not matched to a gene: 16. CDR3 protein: CASSRADRAPPLTDTQYF. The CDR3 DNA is TGTGCCAGCTCACGGGCCGACAGGGCTCCTCCCTTAACAGATACGCAGTATTTT.

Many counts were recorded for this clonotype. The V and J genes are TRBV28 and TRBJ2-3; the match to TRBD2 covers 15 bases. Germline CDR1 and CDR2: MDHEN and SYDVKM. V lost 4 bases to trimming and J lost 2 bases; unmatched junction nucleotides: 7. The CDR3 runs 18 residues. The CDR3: CASSYAGLAGGNTDTQYF. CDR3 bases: TGTGCCAGCAGTTACGCCGGACTAGCGGGAGGGAACACAGATACGCAGTATTTT.

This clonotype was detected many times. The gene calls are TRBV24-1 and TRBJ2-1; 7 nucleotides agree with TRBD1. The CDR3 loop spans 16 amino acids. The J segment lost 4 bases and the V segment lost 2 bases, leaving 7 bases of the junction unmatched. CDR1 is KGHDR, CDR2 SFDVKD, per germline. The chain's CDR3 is CATSDSRQGLYNEQFF. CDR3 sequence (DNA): TGTGCCACCAGTGATTCTAGACAGGGATTATACAATGAGCAGTTCTTC.

The CDR3 spells CSARWGTSTDTQYF. The CDR3 nucleotides read TGCAGTGCTAGATGGGGGACTAGCACAGATACGCAGTATTTT. The J gene is TRBJ2-3, the V gene TRBV20-1; possible D gene TRBD2, 6 bases. Germline loops: CDR1 DFQATT, CDR2 SNEGSKA (reference sequence). This CDR3 region has 14 residues. V lost 2 bases and J 0 bases, leaving 9 bases between the germline ends.

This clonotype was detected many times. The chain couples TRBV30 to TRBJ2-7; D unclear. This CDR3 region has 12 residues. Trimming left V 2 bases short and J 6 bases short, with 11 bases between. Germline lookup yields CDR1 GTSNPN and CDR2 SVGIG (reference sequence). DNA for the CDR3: TGTGCCTGGAGTCGAGAAGCCGTCGAGCAGTACTTC. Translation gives CAWSREAVEQYF.

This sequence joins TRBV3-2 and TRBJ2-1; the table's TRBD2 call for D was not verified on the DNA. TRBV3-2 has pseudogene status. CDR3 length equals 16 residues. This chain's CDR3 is CASSQKLTSGNNEQFF. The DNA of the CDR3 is TGTGCCAGCAGCCAAAAGCTGACTAGCGGCAACAATGAGCAGTTCTTC.

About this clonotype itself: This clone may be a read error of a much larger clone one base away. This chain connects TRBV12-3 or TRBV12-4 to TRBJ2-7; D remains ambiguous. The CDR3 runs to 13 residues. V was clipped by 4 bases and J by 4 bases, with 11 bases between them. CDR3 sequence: CASSSGKTYEQYF. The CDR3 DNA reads TGTGCCAGCAGTTCAGGCAAAACGTACGAGCAGTACTTC.

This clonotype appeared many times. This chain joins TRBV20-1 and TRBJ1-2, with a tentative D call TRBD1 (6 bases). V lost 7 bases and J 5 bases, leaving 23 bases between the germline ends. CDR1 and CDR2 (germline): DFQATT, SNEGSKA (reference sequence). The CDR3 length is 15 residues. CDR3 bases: TGCAGTGGCACGGACCTGAACAGGGACGCGTATGGCTACACCTTC. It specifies CSGTDLNRDAYGYTF.

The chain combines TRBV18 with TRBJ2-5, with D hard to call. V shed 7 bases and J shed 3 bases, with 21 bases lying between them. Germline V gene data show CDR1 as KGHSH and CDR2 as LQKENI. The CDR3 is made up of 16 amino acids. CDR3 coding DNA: TGTGCCAGCTTAGGCTTTCGTGTCCCCGAAGAAGAGACCCAGTACTTC. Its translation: CASLGFRVPEEETQYF.

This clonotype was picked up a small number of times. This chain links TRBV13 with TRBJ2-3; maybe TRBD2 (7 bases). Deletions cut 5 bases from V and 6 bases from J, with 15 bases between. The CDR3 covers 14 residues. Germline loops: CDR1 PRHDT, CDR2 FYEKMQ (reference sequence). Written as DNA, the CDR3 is TGTGCCAGCAGCCCTAAAGGGGGGGGCGATACGCAGTATTTT. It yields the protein CASSPKGGGDTQYF.

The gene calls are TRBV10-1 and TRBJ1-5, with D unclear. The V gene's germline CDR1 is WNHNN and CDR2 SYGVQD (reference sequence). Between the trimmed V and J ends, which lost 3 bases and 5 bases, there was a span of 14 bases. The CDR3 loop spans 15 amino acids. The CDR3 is CASSEFSGLDQPQHF. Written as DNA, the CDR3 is TGCGCCAGCAGTGAATTTTCTGGACTAGATCAGCCCCAGCATTTT.

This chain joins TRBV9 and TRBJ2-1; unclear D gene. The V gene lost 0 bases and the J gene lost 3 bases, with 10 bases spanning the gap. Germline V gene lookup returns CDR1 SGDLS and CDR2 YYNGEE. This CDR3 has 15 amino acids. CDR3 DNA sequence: TGTGCCAGCAGCGTAGAATCGGCCCTCTACAATGAGCAGTTCTTC. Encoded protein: CASSVESALYNEQFF. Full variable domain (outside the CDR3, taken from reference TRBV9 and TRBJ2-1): DSGVTQTPKHLITATGQRVTLRCSPRSGDLSVYWYQQSLDQGLQFLIQYYNGEERAKGNILERFSAQQFPDLHSELNLSSLELGDSALYFCASSVESALYNEQFFGPGTRLTVL.